This TCR beta chain was sequenced during a study of cytomegalovirus exposure and HLA in healthy donors. Study-wide results and caveats: TCR beta chains numbering more than 150 were designated cytomegalovirus-associated. Later, an analysis found that TCR clusters from the first cohort tended to co-occur in the approximately 130 validation repertoires. Three CMV-associated chains proved CMV antigen-specific in vitro.

The assay was immunoSEQ multiplex PCR, and TCRdb's table has in-frame clones only and misses some. The repertoire holds over 200,000 clones, with 80% to 90% as singletons. The study drew the donors from its approximately 120-subject validation cohort, separate from the roughly 700-subject first cohort. Turning to this clone: Antigen: not known.

The sample was PBMCs. This receptor was identified in a woman between 18 and 30 years old in good health and CMV-seronegative.

CDR3 loop: CASSLKNRDYGYTF. CDR3 nucleotides: TGTGCCAGCAGCTTGAAGAACAGAGACTATGGCTACACCTTC. V is TRBV5-4 and J is TRBJ1-2; no clear D. The ends were cut back, 1 base at V and 3 bases at J, with 10 bases in the middle. Germline CDR1 and CDR2: SGHNT and YYREEE (reference sequence). CDR3 length: 14 amino acids.